The clone carrying this T cell receptor (beta chain) was counted a few times. Its target is unknown. This entry is derived from a study of blood T cells in healthy people across ages. Notes on the study in general: Reliance upon unsorted PBMCs precluded definitive naive versus antigen-experienced comparison.

Per sample, extraction of total RNA gave at least 5.5 micrograms in every case. J gave up 2 bases and V 6 bases, and 17 bases lay outside the gene matches. The CDR3 contains 18 residues. The germline V gene has CDR1 MNHNS and CDR2 SASEGT. Alongside a J-beta primer mix, a sample-barcoded 5' primer served in a second PCR lasting roughly 6 to 12 cycles. TCRdb reanalysed the 5' RACE reads using MiXCR and keeps one entry per CDR3 protein. The sample consists of roughly 800,000 distinct CDR3 sequences, about 34% of them appearing once. The chain combines TRBV6-1 with TRBJ2-3; 7 bases map to TRBD1. The clonotype was recovered from a man aged 18 to 35 in good health. Specimen: blood. DNA of the CDR3: TGTGCCAGCAGCCACAAAACCACCGGGACAGAAACCACAGATACGCAGTATTTT. Its protein is CASSHKTTGTETTDTQYF.